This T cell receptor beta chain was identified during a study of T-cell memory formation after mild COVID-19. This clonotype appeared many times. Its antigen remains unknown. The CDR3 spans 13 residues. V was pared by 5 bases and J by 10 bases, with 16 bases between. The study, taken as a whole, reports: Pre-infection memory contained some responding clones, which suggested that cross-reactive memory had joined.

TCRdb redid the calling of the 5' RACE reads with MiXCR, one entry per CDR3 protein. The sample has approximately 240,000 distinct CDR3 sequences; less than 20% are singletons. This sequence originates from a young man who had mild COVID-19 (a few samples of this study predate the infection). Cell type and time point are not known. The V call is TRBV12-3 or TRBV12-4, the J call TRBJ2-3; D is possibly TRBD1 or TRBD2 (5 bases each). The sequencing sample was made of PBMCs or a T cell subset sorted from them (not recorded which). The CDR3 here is CASSPQEARAQYF. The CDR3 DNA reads TGTGCCAGCAGTCCTCAGGAGGCCAGGGCGCAGTATTTT.